Shown below are 11 T cell receptor beta chains from a single sample sequenced in a study of blood T cell repertoires in COVID-19. Assay: immunoSEQ multiplex PCR; the TCRdb copy retains only in-frame clones and omits some. The sample records 270,000 or so clones, around 90% being singletons. Sequences were obtained from peripheral blood. Receptors originate from a woman aged 60 to 75 with COVID-19, enrolled during active disease.

In this sample, this clone turned up a few times. The rearrangement joins TRBV18 to TRBJ2-7; 8 bases map to TRBD2. The germline V gene has CDR1 KGHSH and CDR2 LQKENI. This CDR3 region has 15 residues. V trimming: 0 bases; J trimming: 1 base; junction bases outside the gene matches: 2. The DNA for the CDR3 is TGTGCCAGCTCACCACCACTAGCGGATTCCTACGAGCAGTACTTC. This gives the protein CASSPPLADSYEQYF.

The chain uses TRBV5-6 and TRBJ2-3; TRBD1 matches at 10 bases. CDR1 and CDR2 from the germline V gene are SGHDT and YYEEEE. Trimming cost V 4 bases and J 2 bases; bases outside gene matches: 7. The CDR3 covers 16 residues. This chain's CDR3 is CASSRTGGGYTDTQYF. The CDR3 nucleotides are TGTGCCAGCAGCCGGACAGGGGGAGGGTACACAGATACGCAGTATTTT.

This clone was picked up one time. The chain is built from TRBV4-3 and TRBJ1-3; 8 bases are a match to TRBD1. Unmatched junction bases numbered 2, after V lost 1 base and J lost 0 bases. The CDR3 consists of 16 residues. Looked up from germline, CDR1 is LGHNA and CDR2 is YSLEER. Written as DNA, the CDR3 is TGCGCCAGCAGCCAAGGAACAGGGGGCTCTGGAAACACCATATATTTT. This codes for CASSQGTGGSGNTIYF.

The chain combines TRBV19 with TRBJ1-4, with 10 bases aligning to TRBD1. This CDR3 has 15 residues. V was clipped by 7 bases and J by 7 bases; unmatched bases: 9. CDR1 and CDR2 (germline): LNHDA, SQIVND (reference sequence). In nucleotides, the CDR3 is TGTGCCAGTATGTCATCCGGACAGGGGGTTGAAAAACTGTTTTTT. Translation: CASMSSGQGVEKLFF.

This chain uses TRBV19 with TRBJ2-2; tentative D call: TRBD1 (6 bases). Trimming took off 3 bases at V and 3 bases at J, with 8 bases between the two ends. Germline V gene data show CDR1 as LNHDA and CDR2 as SQIVND (reference sequence). The CDR3 spans 14 residues. CDR3 bases: TGTGCCAGTAGTATCGCAGGGGACACCGGGGAGCTGTTTTTT. It translates to CASSIAGDTGELFF.

CDR3 protein: CASSVDSVPNQPQHF. The CDR3 region has the DNA TGTGCCAGCAGCGTCGACAGTGTTCCTAATCAGCCCCAGCATTTT. The chain joins TRBV6-5 to TRBJ1-5; D perhaps matches TRBD1 (5 bases). The CDR3 covers 15 residues. The V and J ends lost 6 bases and 4 bases respectively, with 16 bases between them. Germline CDR1 is MNHEY and CDR2 is SVGAGI.

V gene TRBV6-5 combines with J gene TRBJ2-7, with 7 nucleotides matching TRBD2. V shed 0 bases, J shed 2 bases, and the junction held 4 bases outside the gene matches. The CDR3 consists of 15 residues. The germline V gene encodes CDR1 MNHEY and CDR2 SVGAGI. The CDR3 spells CASSYSSGTTYEQYF. As DNA, the CDR3 is TGTGCCAGCAGTTACTCGAGCGGGACTACCTACGAGCAGTACTTC.

This clone was picked up one time. V usage is TRBV11-2 and J usage is TRBJ1-4; D possibly corresponds to TRBD1 (6 bases). The V end was cut by 1 base, the J end by 7 bases, with 13 bases between. The germline gives CDR1 SGHAT, CDR2 FQNNGV. The CDR3 loop spans 15 amino acids. The CDR3 spells CASSLATGIGEKLFF. The CDR3 nucleotides read TGTGCCAGCAGCTTAGCTACAGGGATCGGTGAAAAACTGTTTTTT.

V usage is TRBV2 and J usage is TRBJ2-3; unclear D gene. V shed 8 bases and J shed 2 bases, with 17 bases lying between them. Germline assignment: CDR1 SNHLY and CDR2 FYNNEI. CDR3 size: 15 residues. The CDR3, as DNA: TGTGCCAGCCGTGTTGGCCTTTCTCTCACAGATACGCAGTATTTT. Its protein is CASRVGLSLTDTQYF.

The rearrangement joins TRBV10-3 to TRBJ1-2, with D maybe TRBD1 (6 bases). The CDR3 consists of 13 residues. V lost 5 bases, J lost 4 bases, and 11 bases lay in between. In germline, CDR1 is ENHRY, CDR2 SYGVKD. This CDR3 reads CAISTPDSYGYTF. The DNA for the CDR3 is TGTGCCATCAGTACGCCGGACAGCTATGGCTACACCTTC.

This clone was observed once. The gene calls are TRBV19 and TRBJ2-7; 9 positions match TRBD2. From germline, CDR1 is LNHDA and CDR2 SQIVND (reference sequence). This CDR3 is built from 16 residues. V was pared by 5 bases and J by 2 bases, with 10 bases of the junction left unmatched. CDR3 DNA sequence: TGTGCCAGTAGTGCCGTCGCTCTAGCGGGGCCCTACGAGCAGTACTTC. Translating gives CASSAVALAGPYEQYF.